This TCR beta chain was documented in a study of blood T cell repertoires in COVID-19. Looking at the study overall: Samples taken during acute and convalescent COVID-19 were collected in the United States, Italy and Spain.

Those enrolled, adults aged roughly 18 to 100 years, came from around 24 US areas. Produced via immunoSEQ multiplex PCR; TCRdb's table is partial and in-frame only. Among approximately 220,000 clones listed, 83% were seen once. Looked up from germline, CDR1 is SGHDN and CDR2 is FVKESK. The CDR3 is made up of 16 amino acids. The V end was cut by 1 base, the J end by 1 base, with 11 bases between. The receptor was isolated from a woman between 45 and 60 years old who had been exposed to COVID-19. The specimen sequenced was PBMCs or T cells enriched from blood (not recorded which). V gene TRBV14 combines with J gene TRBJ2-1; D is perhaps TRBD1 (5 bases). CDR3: CASSQASGASYNEQFF. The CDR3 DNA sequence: TGTGCCAGCAGCCAAGCTTCTGGGGCATCCTACAATGAGCAGTTCTTC. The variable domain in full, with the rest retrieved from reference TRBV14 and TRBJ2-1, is EAGVTQFPSHSVIEKGQTVTLRCDPISGHDNLYWYRRVMGKEIKFLLHFVKESKQDESGMPNNRFLAERTGGTYSTLKVQPAELEDSGVYFCASSQASGASYNEQFFGPGTRLTVL.